The sequence of this T cell receptor beta chain was determined in a study of metastatic and nonmetastatic thyroid tumors. About the study: Repertoires were compared across blood and tumor or nodule tissue from malignant and benign thyroid patients.

Remarks on this clone: The antigen is unknown. A read error may produce the germline difference seen at one junction end.

All patients were untreated before thyroid surgery. This CDR3 spans 12 amino acids. Per germline, CDR1 SEHNR and CDR2 FQNEAQ (reference sequence). Study-level results: TCR beta diversity was reportedly significantly higher in malignant thyroid tumors than benign nodules, in blood and tumor.

Study processing details: Between-group CDR3 differences, defined by clinicopathological status, yielded a distant-metastasis classifier for papillary thyroid cancer. TCRdb ran MiXCR on the PCR reads. The V and J calls and clone size come from TCRdb's table, not from the authors' own analysis. Among 30,000 to 40,000 clones listed, over 12% were seen once. The sequence came from a male donor with papillary thyroid cancer or a benign thyroid nodule (not recorded which). Some clones in this sample may be carry-over from other donors' samples. The chain joins TRBV7-9 to TRBJ1-2, with D tentatively TRBD1 (5 bases). The sample comprised blood. The CDR3 sequence is CASSLGTAGYTF. DNA of the CDR3: TGTGCGAGCAGCTTAGGGACGGCTGGCTACACCTTC.